The 30 T cell receptor beta chains presented below share a single source sample, sequenced in a study of cytomegalovirus exposure and HLA in healthy donors. In the PCR, 60 Vbeta and 13 Jbeta primers were used. Method: immunoSEQ multiplex PCR; TCRdb's copy keeps in-frame clones and lacks some. The sample holds just over 200,000 clones, about 70% seen once. Sequenced input: PBMCs. The receptors shown here come from a middle-aged man in good health and CMV-seropositive.

This clone was counted between two and nine times. The chain carries TRBV5-1 and TRBJ1-2; D is perhaps TRBD1 (6 bases). Trimming removed 0 bases at V and 14 bases at J, with 20 bases between. CDR3 length equals 14 residues. CDR1 SGHRS and CDR2 YFSETQ come from the germline V gene. CDR3 nucleotides: TGCGCCAGCAGCTTGGCCTTACAGGGCCCAGGGGCGACCTTC. Its translation is CASSLALQGPGATF.

The V gene is TRBV28, the J gene TRBJ2-7, with 14 bases matching TRBD2. Germline loops: CDR1 MDHEN, CDR2 SYDVKM. The V gene end was trimmed by 4 bases and the J gene end by 2 bases; junction bases not matched to a gene: 13. The CDR3 sequence is 19 residues long. CDR3 region: CASSSPLTSGGDRTYEQYF. The CDR3 DNA sequence: TGTGCCAGCAGTTCTCCGTTGACTAGCGGGGGGGATAGAACCTACGAGCAGTACTTC.

The V and J genes are TRBV2 and TRBJ2-6; D remains ambiguous. Trimming cost V 8 bases and J 3 bases, with 5 bases left between them. This CDR3 comprises 12 residues. The germline V gene encodes CDR1 SNHLY and CDR2 FYNNEI. This CDR3 reads CASAVGANVLTF. The DNA for the CDR3 is TGTGCCAGCGCGGTTGGGGCCAACGTCCTGACTTTC.

The DNA of the CDR3 is TGCGCCAGCAGCCCACGCGGGGGGGCCTACGAGCAGTACTTC. Its translation is CASSPRGGAYEQYF. The rearrangement joins TRBV4-1 to TRBJ2-5, with 9 bases fitting TRBD2. Gene TRBJ2-7 matches the end of the DNA better, so the J call may be wrong. Germline V gives CDR1 MGHRA, CDR2 YSYEKL. The length of the CDR3 is 14 residues.

This chain links TRBV5-6 with TRBJ2-3; perhaps TRBD2 as D (7 bases). Germline CDR1 and CDR2: SGHDT and YYEEEE. The CDR3 has 16 amino acids. V was clipped by 4 bases and J by 0 bases, with 15 bases between them. CDR3 nucleotide sequence: TGTGCCAGCAGCGATTCCGGGGGGCGAAGCACAGATACGCAGTATTTT. Translated: CASSDSGGRSTDTQYF.

In the case of this clone: The same CDR3 also results from other DNA sequences found in this sample. The chain links TRBV7-2 to TRBJ2-3; 9 positions agree with TRBD2. CDR3 size: 15 residues. CDR1 is SGHTA and CDR2 is FQGNSA in the germline V gene. V shed 2 bases, J shed 6 bases, and the junction held 6 bases outside the gene matches. DNA of the CDR3: TGTGCCAGCAGCTTATTGGCGGGGGGGCCGGATACGCAGTATTTT. Translation gives CASSLLAGGPDTQYF.

V gene TRBV5-1 combines with J gene TRBJ1-2, with D perhaps TRBD1 (6 bases). Germline-derived CDR1 and CDR2 are SGHRS and YFSETQ. The CDR3 loop spans 13 amino acids. The V gene lost 0 bases and the J gene lost 6 bases, with 9 bases spanning the gap. The CDR3 nucleotides are TGCGCCAGCAGCTTGGGTGGGGGCGATGGCTACACCTTC. It translates to CASSLGGGDGYTF.

V is TRBV19 and J is TRBJ1-5; a weak D match, TRBD1 (5 bases). The germline CDR1 and CDR2 sequences are LNHDA and SQIVND (reference sequence). V was trimmed by 10 bases and J by 6 bases, leaving 16 bases between them. The CDR3 is 13 residues long. CDR3 coding DNA: TGTGCCACCAAGGCAGGGTCGGGTCAGCCCCAGCATTTT. Translating gives CATKAGSGQPQHF.

The V and J genes are TRBV27 and TRBJ2-2; perhaps TRBD1 as D (6 bases). The V and J ends lost 8 bases and 4 bases respectively, with 14 bases between them. Germline values: CDR1 MNHEY, CDR2 SMNVEV (reference sequence). The CDR3 has 14 amino acids. This CDR3 reads CASGSGVVTGELFF. The DNA for the CDR3 is TGTGCCAGCGGATCAGGGGTGGTCACCGGGGAGCTGTTTTTT.

The chain uses TRBV2 and TRBJ2-2, with 7 nucleotides matching TRBD1. Germline-derived CDR1 and CDR2 are SNHLY and FYNNEI. The CDR3 runs to 13 residues. With 10 bases clipped from V and 3 bases from J, the junction kept 5 bases outside the gene matches. The CDR3 nucleotides read TGTGCCACCAGGGGGACAGACACCGGGGAGCTGTTTTTT. Translating gives CATRGTDTGELFF.

V is TRBV7-9 and J is TRBJ1-2, with a possible D match to TRBD1 (6 bases). The V gene's germline CDR1 is SEHNR and CDR2 FQNEAQ (reference sequence). There are 15 residues in the CDR3. The V and J ends lost 1 base and 3 bases respectively, with 12 bases between them. CDR3 coding DNA: TGTGCCAGCAGCTTAGACGGGGGGCATGACTATGGCTACACCTTC. This sequence encodes CASSLDGGHDYGYTF.

The V gene is TRBV12-5, the J gene TRBJ2-3, with D possibly being TRBD1 (5 bases). This CDR3 comprises 12 residues. V was trimmed by 7 bases and J by 10 bases, leaving 15 bases between them. Looked up from germline, CDR1 is LGHNT and CDR2 is FRNRAP. The CDR3 nucleotides read TGTGCTAGTGCCCAACCCAAAGGGGCGCAGTATTTT. It specifies CASAQPKGAQYF.

For the CDR3, the DNA is TGTGCCAGCAGCCTACGCAGGTACTACGAGCAGTACTTC. Its translation is CASSLRRYYEQYF. The rearrangement uses TRBV5-8 and TRBJ2-7, with D uncertain. Trimming pared 4 bases from V and 3 bases from J, leaving 11 bases between. CDR3 length: 13 amino acids. Germline V CDR1 and CDR2: SGHTS, YDEGEE.

The genes are TRBV28 and TRBJ2-1; maybe TRBD2 (5 bases). V was pared by 6 bases and J by 0 bases, with 15 bases between. Per the germline V gene, CDR1 is MDHEN and CDR2 is SYDVKM. This CDR3 is 16 amino acids long. CDR3 sequence (DNA): TGTGCCAGCAGCCTAGCCGTAGTGTCCTCCTACAATGAGCAGTTCTTC. Protein sequence: CASSLAVVSSYNEQFF.

The rearrangement uses TRBV5-4 and TRBJ2-5; tentatively, D is TRBD2 (6 bases). V lost 6 bases and J 1 base, leaving 16 bases between the germline ends. Per germline, CDR1 SGHNT and CDR2 YYREEE (reference sequence). This CDR3 is built from 15 residues. This CDR3 is CASTTRTGVQETQYF. In nucleotides, the CDR3 is TGTGCCAGCACCACACGAACGGGGGTCCAAGAGACCCAGTACTTC.

The chain links TRBV6-4 to TRBJ1-3; TRBD1 matches 7 bases. V lost 5 bases and J lost 4; bases outside the gene matches: 11. Germline CDR1 MRHNA, CDR2 SNTAGT. CDR3 length: 16 residues. CDR3 amino acids: CASSPRAGGFGNTIYF. In DNA, the CDR3 is TGTGCCAGCAGTCCTCGTGCAGGGGGGTTCGGAAACACCATATATTTT.

V usage is TRBV11-2 and J usage is TRBJ1-1, with D maybe TRBD1 (6 bases). The CDR3 has 15 residues. The V end was cut by 5 bases, the J end by 6 bases, with 19 bases between. Germline V gene lookup returns CDR1 SGHAT and CDR2 FQNNGV. CDR3 region: CASSHTFRGSSEAFF. The CDR3 region has the DNA TGTGCCAGCAGCCACACCTTCAGGGGAAGTTCTGAAGCTTTCTTT.

This clone was found once. The chain employs TRBV11-2 and TRBJ2-5; no clear D. The CDR3 sequence is 15 residues long. Trimming pared 0 bases from V and 5 bases from J, leaving 13 bases between. CDR1 is SGHAT and CDR2 is FQNNGV in the germline V gene. In DNA form, the CDR3 reads TGTGCCAGCAGCTTAGATCTGTGGGCCCACGAGACCCAGTACTTC. Its translation: CASSLDLWAHETQYF.

This rearrangement joins TRBV6-5 to TRBJ2-7; possible D gene TRBD2, 5 bases. The CDR3 is 13 residues long. Germline V gene lookup returns CDR1 MNHEY and CDR2 SVGAGI. Trimming stripped 0 bases from V and 4 bases from J, with 7 bases between. CDR3 DNA sequence: TGTGCCAGCAGTTACTCCCGGACTTACGAGCAGTACTTC. Its translation is CASSYSRTYEQYF.

This chain joins TRBV11-2 and TRBJ1-1; 9 bases are shared with TRBD1. The CDR3 is 14 residues long. Per the germline V gene, CDR1 is SGHAT and CDR2 is FQNNGV. V shed 6 bases and J 4 bases; nucleotides not matched to a gene: 6. Here the CDR3 reads CASRATGGTTEAFF. The CDR3, as DNA: TGTGCCAGCAGAGCGACAGGGGGGACCACTGAAGCTTTCTTT.

The chain is built from TRBV6-5 and TRBJ1-1; 11 nucleotides align to TRBD1. This CDR3 comprises 15 residues. Trimming at V came to 4 bases and at J to 3 bases, leaving 4 bases not matched to a gene. Germline values: CDR1 MNHEY, CDR2 SVGAGI. The CDR3 reads CASSSPGQGDTEAFF. DNA of the CDR3: TGTGCCAGCAGTTCCCCGGGACAGGGGGACACTGAAGCTTTCTTT.

The V gene is TRBV2, the J gene TRBJ2-7; a weak D match, TRBD1 (6 bases). Trimming pared 11 bases from V and 6 bases from J, leaving 17 bases between. Germline assignment: CDR1 SNHLY and CDR2 FYNNEI. The CDR3 covers 12 residues. The CDR3 region is CAGETGLTEQYF. As DNA, the CDR3 is TGTGCCGGCGAGACAGGTTTAACCGAGCAGTACTTC. The whole variable domain, filled in from reference TRBV2 and TRBJ2-7, reads EPEVTQTPSHQVTQMGQEVILRCVPISNHLYFYWYRQILGQKVEFLVSFYNNEISEKSEIFDDQFSVERPDGSNFTLKIRSTKLEDSAMYFCAGETGLTEQYFGPGTRLTVT.

The count of this clone is one. The rearrangement links TRBV9 to TRBJ1-4; D gene ambiguous. CDR3 length equals 15 residues. V was clipped by 0 bases and J by 4 bases, with 10 bases between them. Germline V gene sequence: CDR1 SGDLS, CDR2 YYNGEE. CDR3 region: CASSVEGGGNEKLFF. DNA for the CDR3: TGTGCCAGCAGCGTAGAGGGCGGAGGTAATGAAAAACTGTTTTTT. The complete variable domain, with remaining parts taken from reference TRBV9 and TRBJ1-4, reads DSGVTQTPKHLITATGQRVTLRCSPRSGDLSVYWYQQSLDQGLQFLIQYYNGEERAKGNILERFSAQQFPDLHSELNLSSLELGDSALYFCASSVEGGGNEKLFFGSGTQLSVL.

This clone has only a few counts. The J gene is TRBJ1-5, the V gene TRBV15; tentative D call: TRBD1 (5 bases). V dropped 4 bases and J dropped 0 bases, with 10 bases sitting between them. Per the germline V gene, CDR1 is LNHNV and CDR2 is YYDKDF (reference sequence). This CDR3 is built from 15 residues. CDR3 residues: CATSTQTASNQPQHF. The DNA of the CDR3 is TGTGCCACCAGCACCCAGACAGCTAGCAATCAGCCCCAGCATTTT.

V gene TRBV27 combines with J gene TRBJ2-1; 9 bases agree with TRBD1. V lost 5 bases to trimming and J lost 10 bases; unmatched junction nucleotides: 15. The CDR3 loop spans 16 amino acids. Germline CDR1 MNHEY, CDR2 SMNVEV (reference sequence). CDR3: CASSLRGDREFREQFF. The CDR3 DNA is TGTGCCAGCAGTCTTAGGGGGGACAGGGAATTTAGGGAGCAGTTCTTC.

The chain is built from TRBV7-9 and TRBJ1-2; no firm D call. V was trimmed by 5 bases and J by 1 base, leaving 8 bases between them. The CDR3 is 13 residues long. Germline CDR1 and CDR2: SEHNR and FQNEAQ (reference sequence). The CDR3 coding sequence is TGTGCCAGCAGCCGCCTAGTTAACTATGGCTACACCTTC. Encoded protein: CASSRLVNYGYTF.

The rearrangement links TRBV9 to TRBJ2-4; a weak D match, TRBD1 (6 bases). Germline loops: CDR1 SGDLS, CDR2 YYNGEE. This CDR3 region has 19 residues. Between the trimmed V and J ends, which lost 1 base and 8 bases, there was a span of 28 bases. CDR3 in amino acids: CASSVYGTGPFSAGDIQYF. In DNA form, the CDR3 reads TGTGCCAGCAGCGTATATGGAACAGGGCCCTTTTCCGCCGGGGACATTCAGTACTTC.

The V and J genes are TRBV7-6 and TRBJ1-2; D possibly corresponds to TRBD1 (5 bases). Germline V CDR1 and CDR2: SGHVS, FNYEAQ. The CDR3 spans 17 residues. V lost 6 bases and J lost 3, with 23 bases in between. CDR3 in amino acids: CASSPDPPGRAYYGYTF. In DNA form, the CDR3 reads TGTGCCAGCAGTCCCGATCCCCCGGGCAGGGCTTACTATGGCTACACCTTC.

As DNA, the CDR3 is TGTGCCAGCAGATCCGGACAGATGAGCAATCAGCCCCAGCATTTT. As protein: CASRSGQMSNQPQHF. The chain joins TRBV6-5 to TRBJ1-5, with a weak D call TRBD1 (6 bases). The length of the CDR3 is 15 residues. The V and J ends lost 6 bases and 1 base respectively, with 13 bases between them. Looked up from germline, CDR1 is MNHEY and CDR2 is SVGAGI.

The CDR3 DNA is TGCGCCAGCAGTTCAGAAGGGGGAGCTAACTATGGCTACACCTTC. Its translation: CASSSEGGANYGYTF. J is TRBJ1-2 and V is TRBV5-1; maybe TRBD1 (6 bases). CDR1 and CDR2 from the germline V gene are SGHRS and YFSETQ. The CDR3 has 15 residues. With 5 bases removed from V and 0 bases from J, the gap between germline ends came to 14 bases.